What follows are 23 T cell receptor beta chains derived from one specimen sequenced in a study of cytomegalovirus exposure and HLA in healthy donors. Both 60 Vbeta primers and 13 Jbeta primers went into the PCR. Here immunoSEQ multiplex PCR was the method, and the copy in TCRdb shows in-frame clones only, minus some. Of about 100,000 clones in the sample, about 75% are singletons; the top ten hold less than 9%. The material sequenced was PBMCs. The receptors here all came from a man in his forties or fifties in good health and CMV-seropositive.

The chain is built from TRBV4-1 and TRBJ1-1, with 12 nucleotides matching TRBD1. This CDR3 has 18 amino acids. After removal of 3 bases from V and 6 bases from J, the junction contained 14 bases not matched to a gene. CDR1 is MGHRA, CDR2 YSYEKL, per germline. In nucleotides, the CDR3 is TGCGCCAGCAGCCACCCCCCGGGACAGGGGGCGATTGGCGCTGAAGCTTTCTTT. It codes for CASSHPPGQGAIGAEAFF.

The V gene is TRBV10-3, the J gene TRBJ2-1; 9 bases are shared with TRBD1. J was trimmed by 8 bases and V by 5 bases; bases with no gene match: 7. The CDR3 sequence is 14 residues long. The germline CDR1 and CDR2 sequences are ENHRY and SYGVKD. The CDR3 DNA sequence: TGTGCCATCAGTTTACAGGGGGCGCAGGATGAGCAGTTCTTC. Its translation: CAISLQGAQDEQFF.

This chain connects TRBV10-3 to TRBJ2-7, with 11 positions matching TRBD2. The CDR3 totals 12 residues. The V gene's germline CDR1 is ENHRY and CDR2 SYGVKD. The CDR3 coding sequence is TGTGCGACTAGCGGGACCACCTACGAGCAGTACTTC. As protein: CATSGTTYEQYF.

The J gene is TRBJ2-3, the V gene TRBV6-6; 8 positions agree with TRBD2. Germline CDR1 MNHNY, CDR2 SVGAGI (reference sequence). V shed 4 bases and J 0 bases; nucleotides not matched to a gene: 3. CDR3 length: 15 amino acids. Written as DNA, the CDR3 is TGTGCCAGCAGTTCTACTAGCGGTAGCACAGATACGCAGTATTTT. It codes for CASSSTSGSTDTQYF.

The chain is built from TRBV2 and TRBJ1-6; D remains unclear. CDR3 length: 12 residues. Trimming took off 6 bases at V and 10 bases at J, with 10 bases between the two ends. Per the germline V gene, CDR1 is SNHLY and CDR2 is FYNNEI. The CDR3 nucleotides are TGTGCCAGCAGCGGACTGGGATCACCCCTCCACTTT. It is translated as CASSGLGSPLHF. The entire variable domain, with the rest obtained from reference TRBV2 and TRBJ1-6, is as follows: EPEVTQTPSHQVTQMGQEVILRCVPISNHLYFYWYRQILGQKVEFLVSFYNNEISEKSEIFDDQFSVERPDGSNFTLKIRSTKLEDSAMYFCASSGLGSPLHFGNGTRLTVT.

The rearrangement joins TRBV10-2 to TRBJ1-1; D is perhaps TRBD1 (6 bases). In germline, CDR1 is WSHSY, CDR2 SAAADI. The V gene lost 11 bases and the J gene lost 7 bases, with 23 bases spanning the gap. This CDR3 has 14 amino acids. CDR3 amino acids: CAATTRGGRNEAFF. DNA of the CDR3: TGCGCCGCAACCACCCGGGGGGGGCGCAATGAAGCTTTCTTT.

This chain links TRBV18 with TRBJ2-2; possible D gene TRBD2, 6 bases. There are 13 residues in the CDR3. From germline, CDR1 is KGHSH and CDR2 LQKENI. V shed 1 base and J shed 8 bases, with 8 bases lying between them. In DNA form, the CDR3 reads TGTGCCAGCTCACCACAGGGAGGAGGGGAGCTGTTTTTT. Translating gives CASSPQGGGELFF.

The chain couples TRBV5-1 to TRBJ2-5, with D hard to call. The CDR3 contains 14 residues. CDR1 and CDR2 (germline): SGHRS, YFSETQ. Trimming removed 0 bases from V and 1 base from J, with 7 bases in between. In nucleotides, the CDR3 is TGCGCCAGCAGCTTGGAGCCGGGCCAAGAGACCCAGTACTTC. It specifies CASSLEPGQETQYF.

The gene calls are TRBV6-5 and TRBJ1-4, with D maybe TRBD1 (6 bases). The CDR3 has 15 amino acids. The ends were cut back, 2 bases at V and 6 bases at J, with 13 bases in the middle. Germline V gene lookup returns CDR1 MNHEY and CDR2 SVGAGI. The CDR3 sequence: CASSYRQVAYEKLFF. CDR3 in DNA: TGTGCCAGCAGTTACCGACAGGTGGCTTATGAAAAACTGTTTTTT.

The chain combines TRBV28 with TRBJ1-5; weak D call: TRBD1 (6 bases). The germline V and J ends were trimmed by 6 bases and 0 bases, with 18 bases remaining between them. Germline V CDR1 and CDR2: MDHEN, SYDVKM. This CDR3 contains 17 residues. CDR3 sequence reads: CASRPTTDSYSNQPQHF. CDR3 DNA: TGTGCCAGCAGACCTACCACGGACAGCTATAGCAATCAGCCCCAGCATTTT. Full variable domain (outside the CDR3, taken from reference TRBV28 and TRBJ1-5): DVKVTQSSRYLVKRTGEKVFLECVQDMDHENMFWYRQDPGLGLRLIYFSYDVKMKEKGDIPEGYSVSREKKERFSLILESASTNQTSMYLCASRPTTDSYSNQPQHFGDGTRLSIL.

The chain uses TRBV28 and TRBJ1-3; 8 bases are a match to TRBD1. Per germline, CDR1 MDHEN and CDR2 SYDVKM. V dropped 6 bases and J dropped 1; count of bases not matched to a gene: 5. The CDR3 is 15 amino acids. The CDR3 spells CASRPTGGSGNTIYF. The CDR3 DNA follows: TGTGCCAGCAGGCCTACAGGGGGGTCTGGAAACACCATATATTTT.

V usage is TRBV9 and J usage is TRBJ1-1; TRBD1 is a possible D gene (5 bases). Germline V lookup: CDR1 SGDLS, CDR2 YYNGEE. The V and J ends lost 0 bases and 0 bases respectively, with 9 bases between them. This CDR3 region has 15 residues. The CDR3 DNA sequence: TGTGCCAGCAGCGTAGTGTCAGGGATGAACACTGAAGCTTTCTTT. As protein: CASSVVSGMNTEAFF.

The chain carries TRBV28 and TRBJ1-2; 10 bases match TRBD1. The ends lost 6 bases at V and 4 bases at J; junction bases unmatched: 8. There are 15 residues in the CDR3. The germline CDR1 and CDR2 sequences are MDHEN and SYDVKM. The CDR3 coding sequence is TGTGCCAGCAGCCCCCCGGACAGGGGGTTCTATGGCTACACCTTC. The encoded protein is CASSPPDRGFYGYTF.

The chain is built from TRBV6-5 and TRBJ2-1; D gene unclear. Looked up from germline, CDR1 is MNHEY and CDR2 is SVGAGI. Trimming removed 0 bases from V and 7 bases from J, with 7 bases in between. The CDR3 runs 13 residues. As DNA, the CDR3 is TGTGCCAGCAGTTACTCAGCACGTAATGAGCAGTTCTTC. Translating it yields CASSYSARNEQFF.

This clone was detected a few times. This chain uses TRBV5-8 with TRBJ2-3, with D possibly TRBD1 on 5 matching bases. Per the germline V gene, CDR1 is SGHTS and CDR2 is YDEGEE. The ends were cut back, 6 bases at V and 2 bases at J, with 13 bases in the middle. The CDR3 runs 14 residues. The CDR3 is CASKGYRDTDTQYF. In DNA, the CDR3 is TGTGCCAGCAAGGGGTACAGAGACACAGATACGCAGTATTTT.

CDR3 amino acids: CAGKQGATDTQYF. In DNA, the CDR3 is TGTGCCGGAAAACAGGGGGCCACAGATACGCAGTATTTT. The chain couples TRBV6-1 to TRBJ2-3; TRBD1 matches 9 bases. The CDR3 has 13 residues. Germline V gives CDR1 MNHNS, CDR2 SASEGT. V trimming: 11 bases; J trimming: 2 bases; junction bases outside the gene matches: 5.

This clone was observed a few times. This sequence joins TRBV9 and TRBJ2-5; tentative D call: TRBD1 (5 bases). The CDR3 has 14 residues. Trimming pared 4 bases from V and 2 bases from J, leaving 12 bases between. The germline CDR1 and CDR2 sequences are SGDLS and YYNGEE. The CDR3 coding sequence is TGTGCCAGCAGCCTACGACAGTATCAAGAGACCCAGTACTTC. It translates to CASSLRQYQETQYF. The complete variable domain, with remaining parts taken from reference TRBV9 and TRBJ2-5, reads DSGVTQTPKHLITATGQRVTLRCSPRSGDLSVYWYQQSLDQGLQFLIQYYNGEERAKGNILERFSAQQFPDLHSELNLSSLELGDSALYFCASSLRQYQETQYFGPGTRLLVL.

The chain employs TRBV18 and TRBJ2-2; 10 bases map to TRBD2. Germline CDR1 and CDR2: KGHSH and LQKENI. This CDR3 contains 19 residues. With 4 bases clipped from V and 2 bases from J, the junction kept 13 bases outside the gene matches. This CDR3 is CASSLTRVSSGRNTGELFF. DNA for the CDR3: TGTGCCAGCTCACTAACCAGGGTGTCTAGCGGGAGAAACACCGGGGAGCTGTTTTTT.

This chain links TRBV28 with TRBJ2-1; maybe TRBD2 (6 bases). The CDR3 is made up of 16 amino acids. The V and J ends lost 6 bases and 8 bases respectively, with 23 bases between them. Germline V gives CDR1 MDHEN, CDR2 SYDVKM. The CDR3 sequence: CASRGFTGAAGDEQFF. CDR3 DNA sequence: TGTGCCAGCAGAGGTTTTACGGGAGCGGCCGGGGATGAGCAGTTCTTC.

This clone was seen only once. This chain connects TRBV10-3 to TRBJ1-1; the match to TRBD1 covers 9 bases. Trimming at V came to 0 bases and at J to 3 bases, leaving 2 bases not matched to a gene. The germline gives CDR1 ENHRY, CDR2 SYGVKD. CDR3 length: 15 residues. The DNA of the CDR3 is TGTGCCATCAGTGAGTCACGGACAGGGGACACTGAAGCTTTCTTT. This sequence encodes CAISESRTGDTEAFF.

The chain couples TRBV6-1 to TRBJ1-4; 9 bases agree with TRBD1. V dropped 1 base and J dropped 7; count of bases not matched to a gene: 7. CDR3 size: 16 residues. Germline lookup yields CDR1 MNHNS and CDR2 SASEGT. The CDR3 loop reads CASSEVPGQGSEKLFF. The CDR3 DNA sequence: TGTGCCAGCAGTGAAGTCCCGGGACAGGGTAGTGAAAAACTGTTTTTT.

CDR3 DNA: TGTGCCAGCAGCTCCTCTGCGGGAGGCACAGATACGCAGTATTTT. Its translation: CASSSSAGGTDTQYF. The chain couples TRBV27 to TRBJ2-3; 7 bases map to TRBD2. The germline V gene has CDR1 MNHEY and CDR2 SMNVEV (reference sequence). The J segment lost 1 base and the V segment lost 6 bases, leaving 7 bases of the junction unmatched. CDR3 length: 15 amino acids.

This clone was recorded only once. The gene calls are TRBV5-1 and TRBJ2-2; TRBD1 might be the D (6 bases). The V end was cut by 3 bases, the J end by 5 bases, with 14 bases between. Germline V CDR1 and CDR2: SGHRS, YFSETQ. The CDR3 has 15 amino acids. CDR3 residues: CASSSQGSGTGELFF. The CDR3 region has the DNA TGCGCCAGCAGCTCCCAGGGGTCCGGGACCGGGGAGCTGTTTTTT.